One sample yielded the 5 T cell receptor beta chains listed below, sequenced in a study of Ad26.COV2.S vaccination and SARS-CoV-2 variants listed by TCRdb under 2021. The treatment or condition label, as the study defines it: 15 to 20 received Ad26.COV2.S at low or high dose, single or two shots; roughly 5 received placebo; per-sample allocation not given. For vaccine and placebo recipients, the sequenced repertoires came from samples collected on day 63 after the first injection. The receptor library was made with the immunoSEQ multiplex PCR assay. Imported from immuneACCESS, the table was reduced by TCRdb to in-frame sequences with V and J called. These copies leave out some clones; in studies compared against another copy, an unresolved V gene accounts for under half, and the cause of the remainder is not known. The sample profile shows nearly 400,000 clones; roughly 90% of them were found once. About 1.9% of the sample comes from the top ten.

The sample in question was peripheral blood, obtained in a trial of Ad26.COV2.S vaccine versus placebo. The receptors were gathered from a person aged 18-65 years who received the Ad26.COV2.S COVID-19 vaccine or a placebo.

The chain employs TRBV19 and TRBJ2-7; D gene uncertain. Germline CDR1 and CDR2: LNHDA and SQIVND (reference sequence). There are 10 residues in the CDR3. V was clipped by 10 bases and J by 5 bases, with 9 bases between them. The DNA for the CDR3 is TGTGCCATCCCATGCCACGAGCAGTACTTC. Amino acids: CAIPCHEQYF.

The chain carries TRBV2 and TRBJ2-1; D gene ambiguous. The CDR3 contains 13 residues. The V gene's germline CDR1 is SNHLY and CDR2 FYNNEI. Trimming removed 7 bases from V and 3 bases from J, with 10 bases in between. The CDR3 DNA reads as TGTGCCAGCACGGTAGACCTCTACAATGAGCAGTTCTTC. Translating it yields CASTVDLYNEQFF.

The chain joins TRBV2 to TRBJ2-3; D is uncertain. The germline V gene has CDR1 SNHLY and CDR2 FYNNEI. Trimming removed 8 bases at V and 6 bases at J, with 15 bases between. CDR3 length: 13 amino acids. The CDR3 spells CASLGPATDTQYF. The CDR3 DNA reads TGTGCCAGCCTAGGTCCGGCTACGGATACGCAGTATTTT.

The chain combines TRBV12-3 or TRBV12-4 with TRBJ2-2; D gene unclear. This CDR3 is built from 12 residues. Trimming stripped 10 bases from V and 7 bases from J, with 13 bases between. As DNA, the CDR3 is TGTGCCAATATGAGGTTTATCGGGGAGCTGTTTTTT. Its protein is CANMRFIGELFF.

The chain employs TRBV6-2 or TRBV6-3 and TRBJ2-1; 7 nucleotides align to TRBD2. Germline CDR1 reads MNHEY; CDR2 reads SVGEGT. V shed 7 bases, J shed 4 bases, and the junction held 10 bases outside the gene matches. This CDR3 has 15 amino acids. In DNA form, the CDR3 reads TGTGCCAGCAACCCGGGGCTAGCGGCTTACAATGAGCAGTTCTTC. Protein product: CASNPGLAAYNEQFF.